The next 25 T cell receptor beta chains were all read from a single sample in a study of T cells after yellow fever vaccination. TCRdb re-called the 5' RACE reads with MiXCR, one entry per CDR3 protein. The sample has 300,000 to 400,000 distinct CDR3 sequences; over 8.5% are singletons. Specimen: CD4+ T cells sorted from PBMCs, collected 45 days after the yellow fever booster vaccination. The receptors shown here come from a young man who received the YFV17D yellow fever vaccine.

This clonotype was detected only a few times. This chain connects TRBV12-3 or TRBV12-4 to TRBJ1-1, with D perhaps TRBD1 (5 bases). V gave up 1 base and J gave up 1 base, with 7 bases separating them. CDR3 length: 14 amino acids. The CDR3 here is CASSLVDRNTEAFF. The CDR3 DNA reads TGTGCCAGCAGTTTAGTAGACAGGAACACTGAAGCTTTCTTT.

This clonotype was seen only a few times. The chain joins TRBV3-1 to TRBJ1-1, with D possibly TRBD1 on 6 matching bases. CDR1 and CDR2 from the germline V gene are LGHDT and YNNKEL (reference sequence). Trimming stripped 4 bases from V and 1 base from J, with 10 bases between. There are 14 residues in the CDR3. CDR3 DNA: TGTGCCAGCAGCCCCGGGGGCCCGAACACTGAAGCTTTCTTT. Translation gives CASSPGGPNTEAFF.

This clonotype has a count of ten or more. This rearrangement joins TRBV4-1 to TRBJ1-6; 10 bases are a match to TRBD1. CDR1 and CDR2 (germline): MGHRA, YSYEKL. V shed 2 bases, J shed 0 bases, and the junction held 7 bases outside the gene matches. CDR3 length: 19 residues. The CDR3 reads CASSQTPGQGSSYNSPLHF. CDR3 nucleotide sequence: TGCGCCAGCAGCCAAACACCGGGACAGGGGAGCTCCTATAATTCACCCCTCCACTTT.

Only one count was recorded for this clonotype. The chain carries TRBV6-1 and TRBJ2-2; D uncertain. The ends were cut back, 8 bases at V and 2 bases at J, with 12 bases in the middle. Germline CDR1 is MNHNS and CDR2 is SASEGT. The CDR3 runs 14 residues. The CDR3 is CASGQNVNTGELFF. As DNA, the CDR3 is TGTGCCAGCGGGCAGAACGTAAACACCGGGGAGCTGTTTTTT.

This clonotype was recorded at least ten times. The chain employs TRBV11-2 and TRBJ2-3; possibly TRBD2 for D (5 bases). Per germline, CDR1 SGHAT and CDR2 FQNNGV. V lost 5 bases to trimming and J lost 2 bases, with 17 bases between them. CDR3 size: 16 residues. The CDR3 loop is CASSRDGGSTTDTQYF. The CDR3 bases are TGTGCCAGCAGCCGTGATGGCGGGTCCACCACAGATACGCAGTATTTT.

The V call is TRBV12-3 or TRBV12-4, the J call TRBJ1-6; TRBD1 might be the D (5 bases). This CDR3 is built from 14 residues. V lost 3 bases, J lost 8 bases, and 11 bases lay in between. DNA of the CDR3: TGTGCCAGCAGTTTTCAGGGTACGGATTCACCCCTCCACTTT. This translates into CASSFQGTDSPLHF.

The chain recombines TRBV3-1 with TRBJ2-5; tentative D call: TRBD2 (6 bases). The V end lost 1 base, the J end lost 7 bases, and 13 bases lay between the germline ends. The CDR3 has 14 residues. Germline assignment: CDR1 LGHDT and CDR2 YNNKEL (reference sequence). CDR3 amino acids: CASSQAGTSVTQYF. CDR3 bases: TGTGCCAGCAGCCAAGCCGGGACTTCGGTGACCCAGTACTTC.

In its sample, this clonotype was seen once. V gene TRBV5-4 combines with J gene TRBJ2-4, with D possibly matching TRBD2 (7 bases). The CDR3 is 16 residues long. CDR1 SGHNT and CDR2 YYREEE come from the germline V gene (reference sequence). V lost 5 bases, J lost 3 bases, and 18 bases lay in between. The chain's CDR3 is CASSLGGAYGKNIQYF. In DNA, the CDR3 is TGTGCCAGCAGTCTGGGGGGGGCTTACGGCAAAAACATTCAGTACTTC.

This clonotype was found many times. The rearrangement links TRBV4-2 to TRBJ1-1; the match to TRBD1 covers 9 bases. Germline CDR1 reads LGHNA; CDR2 reads YNFKEQ. This CDR3 comprises 14 residues. With 1 base clipped from V and 10 bases from J, the junction kept 7 bases outside the gene matches. CDR3 protein: CASSQGGTGRLAFF. The CDR3 nucleotides read TGTGCCAGCAGCCAAGGGGGGACAGGGCGCTTAGCTTTCTTT.

V gene TRBV6-5 combines with J gene TRBJ2-2; 8 positions agree with TRBD2. The V and J ends lost 2 bases and 1 base, in that order; junction bases with no gene match: 3. Germline lookup yields CDR1 MNHEY and CDR2 SVGAGI. CDR3 length equals 16 residues. The CDR3 region is CASSYEAGGNTGELFF. The CDR3, as DNA: TGTGCCAGCAGTTACGAGGCGGGGGGGAACACCGGGGAGCTGTTTTTT.

This chain connects TRBV20-1 to TRBJ2-5; a weak D match, TRBD1 (5 bases). With 3 bases removed from V and 4 bases from J, the gap between germline ends came to 15 bases. The CDR3 spans 14 residues. Germline V gives CDR1 DFQATT, CDR2 SNEGSKA (reference sequence). The CDR3: CSARVSGLGETQYF. CDR3 sequence (DNA): TGCAGTGCTAGGGTGTCAGGGTTGGGAGAGACCCAGTACTTC.

The CDR3 coding sequence is TGTGCCAGCACCGATCTAGCGGGGGGTGGGACCCAGTACTTC. Its protein is CASTDLAGGGTQYF. V is TRBV6-5 and J is TRBJ2-5, with 11 nucleotides matching TRBD2. V trimming: 7 bases; J trimming: 7 bases; junction bases outside the gene matches: 8. This CDR3 is built from 14 residues. CDR1 MNHEY and CDR2 SVGAGI come from the germline V gene.

The V and J genes are TRBV29-1 and TRBJ1-5; D not certain. CDR3 size: 13 residues. CDR1 SQVTM and CDR2 ANQGSEA come from the germline V gene. Deletions cut 4 bases from V and 2 bases from J, with 9 bases between. The CDR3 reads CSVAGNGNQPQHF. The CDR3 region has the DNA TGCAGCGTTGCGGGGAATGGCAATCAGCCCCAGCATTTT.

A few counts support this clonotype. CDR3 in amino acids: CSASATTGDNQPQHF. CDR3 in DNA: TGCAGTGCTAGCGCAACGACAGGGGACAATCAGCCCCAGCATTTT. The chain uses TRBV20-1 and TRBJ1-5; TRBD1 matches 8 bases. The CDR3 is 15 residues long. Trimming cost V 3 bases and J 3 bases; bases outside gene matches: 7. Germline V gene lookup returns CDR1 DFQATT and CDR2 SNEGSKA (reference sequence).

This clonotype was detected many times. The chain links TRBV7-2 to TRBJ2-3, with 8 bases aligning to TRBD2. The ends lost 1 base at V and 0 bases at J; junction bases unmatched: 3. This CDR3 is 16 amino acids long. Germline CDR1 reads SGHTA; CDR2 reads FQGNSA. The CDR3 protein is CASSLVGGGSTDTQYF. DNA for the CDR3: TGTGCCAGCAGCTTAGTCGGGGGGGGTAGCACAGATACGCAGTATTTT.

This clonotype was detected many times. The chain joins TRBV11-1 to TRBJ2-5; 7 nucleotides align to TRBD2. Germline CDR1 SGHAT, CDR2 FQDESV (reference sequence). The CDR3 sequence is 14 residues long. J lost 4 bases, V lost 7 bases, and 9 bases had no gene match. The CDR3 DNA is TGTGCCAGCATCGAATCTTCTAGCGGAGAGACCCAGTACTTC. Protein: CASIESSSGETQYF.

The table lists this clonotype with many counts. The gene calls are TRBV28 and TRBJ2-1, with TRBD2 identical over 7 bases. The CDR3 has 17 residues. Trimming removed 3 bases from V and 0 bases from J; junction bases left unmatched: 8. The germline CDR1 and CDR2 sequences are MDHEN and SYDVKM. The CDR3 spells CASSLGGLGSSYNEQFF. The DNA for the CDR3 is TGTGCCAGCAGTTTGGGGGGGTTGGGGAGCTCCTACAATGAGCAGTTCTTC. Using reference TRBV28 and TRBJ2-1 for the parts outside the CDR3, the full variable domain is DVKVTQSSRYLVKRTGEKVFLECVQDMDHENMFWYRQDPGLGLRLIYFSYDVKMKEKGDIPEGYSVSREKKERFSLILESASTNQTSMYLCASSLGGLGSSYNEQFFGPGTRLTVL.

This clonotype was counted a few times. The chain uses TRBV11-1 and TRBJ1-2; no definite D call. Germline CDR1 is SGHAT and CDR2 is FQDESV (reference sequence). The CDR3 spans 10 residues. Trimming took off 8 bases at V and 4 bases at J, with 5 bases between the two ends. CDR3: CASLGYGYTF. In nucleotides, the CDR3 is TGTGCCAGCTTGGGCTATGGCTACACCTTC.

V and J are TRBV28 and TRBJ2-1; the match to TRBD1 covers 9 bases. Germline V gene data show CDR1 as MDHEN and CDR2 as SYDVKM. This CDR3 has 15 amino acids. The ends lost 2 bases at V and 6 bases at J; junction bases unmatched: 5. Written as DNA, the CDR3 is TGTGCCAGCAGTTTAGTGGGACAGGGATTCAATGAGCAGTTCTTC. This sequence encodes CASSLVGQGFNEQFF.

Many counts were recorded for this clonotype. V usage is TRBV5-1 and J usage is TRBJ1-1, with unresolved D. V shed 4 bases and J shed 1 base, with 11 bases lying between them. This CDR3 has 14 amino acids. Per germline, CDR1 SGHRS and CDR2 YFSETQ. CDR3 bases: TGCGCCAGCAGCCCGGTTATAGGGAACACTGAAGCTTTCTTT. It translates to CASSPVIGNTEAFF.

This clonotype turned up a few times. V gene TRBV6-6 combines with J gene TRBJ1-5; 7 positions agree with TRBD1. V trimming: 2 bases; J trimming: 9 bases; junction bases outside the gene matches: 7. The germline V gene has CDR1 MNHNY and CDR2 SVGAGI (reference sequence). The CDR3 runs to 14 residues. The CDR3 nucleotides are TGTGCCAGCAGTTACAGGACAGGTGCCGGGCCCCAGCATTTT. Encoded protein: CASSYRTGAGPQHF.

In its sample, this clonotype was seen a few times. The rearrangement links TRBV4-1 to TRBJ2-3; TRBD1 aligns across 10 bases. CDR3 size: 15 residues. Germline V CDR1 and CDR2: MGHRA, YSYEKL. Trimming took 1 base from V and 5 from J; bases not matched to a gene: 3. This CDR3 is CASSQVGTGEDTQYF. CDR3 in DNA: TGCGCCAGCAGCCAAGTAGGGACAGGGGAAGATACGCAGTATTTT.

The V and J genes are TRBV28 and TRBJ2-2, with a possible D match to TRBD2 (6 bases). Deletions cut 7 bases from V and 2 bases from J, with 14 bases between. Germline loops: CDR1 MDHEN, CDR2 SYDVKM. CDR3 length equals 15 residues. The CDR3 bases are TGTGCCAGCACCCACTCGGGACTTAACACCGGGGAGCTGTTTTTT. The encoded protein is CASTHSGLNTGELFF. The full variable domain, rest sourced from reference TRBV28 and TRBJ2-2, is DVKVTQSSRYLVKRTGEKVFLECVQDMDHENMFWYRQDPGLGLRLIYFSYDVKMKEKGDIPEGYSVSREKKERFSLILESASTNQTSMYLCASTHSGLNTGELFFGEGSRLTVL.

The genes are TRBV6-2 or TRBV6-3 and TRBJ2-7; 7 bases match TRBD2. This CDR3 region has 14 residues. V lost 2 bases to trimming and J lost 7 bases; unmatched junction nucleotides: 8. Germline V gene sequence: CDR1 MNHEY, CDR2 SVGEGT. The CDR3 protein is CASSYQRGPREQYF. Here the CDR3 DNA reads TGTGCCAGCAGTTACCAGCGGGGACCCCGGGAGCAGTACTTC.

This clonotype was counted only a few times. V and J are TRBV13 and TRBJ2-3; 9 nucleotides line up with TRBD2. The J segment lost 4 bases and the V segment lost 4 bases, leaving 15 bases of the junction unmatched. The CDR3 consists of 18 residues. Looked up from germline, CDR1 is PRHDT and CDR2 is FYEKMQ (reference sequence). The CDR3 DNA reads as TGTGCCAGCAGCTCCCTCATAGCGGGGGCCCTAAGTGCAGATACGCAGTATTTT. It translates to CASSSLIAGALSADTQYF.